One and the same sample provided the 27 T cell receptor beta chains below, sequenced in a study of Graves' ophthalmopathy and Graves' hyperthyroidism. Amplification targeted the TCR beta CDR3 regions, with RNA transcripts as the source material. HTBI-primed first-round RT-PCR preceded second-round multiplex PCR. TCRdb passed the multiplex PCR reads through MiXCR, listing each CDR3 protein once. Among hundreds of thousands of distinct CDR3 sequences listed, around 40% were seen once. The sample comprised peripheral blood. Every receptor here comes from an adult man with Graves' ophthalmopathy.

V usage is TRBV4-1 and J usage is TRBJ2-5; no clear D. The CDR3 has 18 residues. CDR1 is MGHRA, CDR2 YSYEKL, per germline. V shed 3 bases and J shed 2 bases, with 22 bases lying between them. The CDR3 coding sequence is TGCGCCAGCAGCCATCATTCTTCTGGTGGGCCAGTACAAGAGACCCAGTACTTC. Protein sequence: CASSHHSSGGPVQETQYF.

Notes on this clonotype: A much larger clone sits a single nucleotide away, making a read error possible. The CDR3 sequence is CSVGPSGGVGGKLFF. CDR3 sequence (DNA): TGCAGCGTTGGCCCGTCCGGGGGCGTTGGTGGAAAACTGTTTTTT. The rearrangement joins TRBV29-1 to TRBJ1-4, with D possibly matching TRBD1 (6 bases). V lost 4 bases, J lost 10 bases, and 22 bases lay in between. This CDR3 has 15 residues. CDR1 is SQVTM, CDR2 ANQGSEA, per germline.

This clonotype was detected many times. V usage is TRBV12-3 or TRBV12-4 and J usage is TRBJ1-6; D not resolved. The CDR3 has 15 residues. V lost 4 bases and J lost 6, with 13 bases in between. Here the CDR3 DNA reads TGTGCCAGCAGTTGGTTGGGAGACGGTAATTCACCCCTCCACTTT. Protein: CASSWLGDGNSPLHF.

DNA of the CDR3: TGTGCCAGCAGTGAATACCGGTCGAACACGCCAGCTTTCTTT. It specifies CASSEYRSNTPAFF. The gene calls are TRBV25-1 and TRBJ1-1, with D hard to call. The CDR3 covers 14 residues. Trimming removed 0 bases from V and 10 bases from J, with 15 bases in between. CDR1 and CDR2 from the germline V gene are MGHDK and SYGVNS.

This chain links TRBV10-3 with TRBJ2-5; a possible D gene is TRBD2 (5 bases). Per the germline V gene, CDR1 is ENHRY and CDR2 is SYGVKD. CDR3 length: 14 amino acids. V dropped 10 bases and J dropped 4 bases, with 19 bases sitting between them. CDR3 region: CATVQRTAGETQYF. CDR3 DNA: TGTGCCACCGTTCAACGGACGGCGGGAGAGACCCAGTACTTC.

The rearrangement links TRBV25-1 to TRBJ1-2; the D is unclear. V was shortened by 11 bases and J by 0 bases, with 13 bases between the two germline ends. This CDR3 is 13 amino acids long. From germline, CDR1 is MGHDK and CDR2 SYGVNS. The DNA for the CDR3 is TGTGCCTGGACGTACTTGGCTAACTATGGCTACACCTTC. Translation: CAWTYLANYGYTF.

The genes are TRBV7-9 and TRBJ2-6; a weak D match, TRBD2 (5 bases). Between the trimmed V and J ends, which lost 3 bases and 4 bases, there was a span of 13 bases. The CDR3 loop spans 16 amino acids. From germline, CDR1 is SEHNR and CDR2 FQNEAQ (reference sequence). CDR3 in DNA: TGTGCCAGCAGCTTTGAGAGGGCCTTCGGGGCCAACGTCCTGACTTTC. Protein: CASSFERAFGANVLTF.

About this clonotype itself: A much larger clone is a single base away; this may be a read error. Because the CDR3 is missing its conserved closing phenylalanine or tryptophan, this is likely a read error. The rearrangement links TRBV20-1 to TRBJ1-1; 7 bases are a match to TRBD1. CDR3 length: 12 amino acids. Germline V lookup: CDR1 DFQATT, CDR2 SNEGSKA (reference sequence). V shed 6 bases, J shed 4 bases, and the junction held 5 bases outside the gene matches. As DNA, the CDR3 is TGCAGTGCCGCGACAGGGCGCACTGAAGCTTTCTCT. As protein: CSAATGRTEAFS.

The chain uses TRBV10-2 and TRBJ2-5, with 11 bases matching TRBD2. Germline V gene lookup returns CDR1 WSHSY and CDR2 SAAADI. V dropped 7 bases and J dropped 5; count of bases not matched to a gene: 6. The CDR3 totals 14 residues. CDR3 amino acids: CASTLTSGMETQYF. DNA of the CDR3: TGCGCCAGCACCCTGACTAGCGGGATGGAGACCCAGTACTTC.

The CDR3 DNA sequence: TGTGCCAGCAGTGATTCAGGGACAGGGTCCGGGGAGCTGTTTTTT. Translation: CASSDSGTGSGELFF. This chain connects TRBV25-1 to TRBJ2-2, with 9 bases matching TRBD1. V trimming: 3 bases; J trimming: 6 bases; junction bases outside the gene matches: 5. The CDR3 loop spans 15 amino acids. Germline V gives CDR1 MGHDK, CDR2 SYGVNS. The whole variable domain, remainder taken from reference TRBV25-1 and TRBJ2-2, is EADIYQTPRYLVIGTGKKITLECSQTMGHDKMYWYQQDPGMELHLIHYSYGVNSTEKGDLSSESTVSRIRTEHFPLTLESARPSHTSQYLCASSDSGTGSGELFFGEGSRLTVL.

This clonotype was observed at least ten times. V and J are TRBV9 and TRBJ1-1; possibly TRBD1 for D (6 bases). Per the germline V gene, CDR1 is SGDLS and CDR2 is YYNGEE. The CDR3 spans 13 residues. Trimming removed 3 bases at V and 4 bases at J, with 10 bases between. The CDR3 reads CASSADSGTEAFF. CDR3 DNA sequence: TGTGCCAGCAGCGCGGACAGCGGCACTGAAGCTTTCTTT. The complete variable domain, with remaining parts taken from reference TRBV9 and TRBJ1-1, reads DSGVTQTPKHLITATGQRVTLRCSPRSGDLSVYWYQQSLDQGLQFLIQYYNGEERAKGNILERFSAQQFPDLHSELNLSSLELGDSALYFCASSADSGTEAFFGQGTRLTVV.

This clonotype was seen ten or more times. The chain carries TRBV7-2 and TRBJ1-1; D is undetermined. Germline loops: CDR1 SGHTA, CDR2 FQGNSA. This CDR3 is 14 amino acids long. The V and J ends lost 3 bases and 1 base respectively, with 9 bases between them. CDR3 nucleotides: TGTGCCAGCAGCTTGGAAATGACGAACACTGAAGCTTTCTTT. It specifies CASSLEMTNTEAFF. Full variable domain (missing parts from reference TRBV7-2 and TRBJ1-1): GAGVSQSPSNKVTEKGKDVELRCDPISGHTALYWYRQSLGQGLEFLIYFQGNSAPDKSGLPSDRFSAERTGGSVSTLTIQRTQQEDSAVYLCASSLEMTNTEAFFGQGTRLTVV.

For this clonotype: One junction end does not reproduce the germline sequence, and a read error may be involved. The chain combines TRBV10-3 with TRBJ1-5; D is perhaps TRBD1 (6 bases). The germline V gene has CDR1 ENHRY and CDR2 SYGVKD. The CDR3 runs to 15 residues. The CDR3 is CASSGGGIGNQPQHF. The CDR3 bases are TGTGCCAGCAGTGGAGGGGGGATAGGCAATCAGCCCCAGCATTTT.

The chain links TRBV11-2 to TRBJ2-1; either TRBD1 or TRBD2 may fit D (5 bases each). The CDR3 loop spans 15 amino acids. Trimming left V 6 bases short and J 5 bases short, with 17 bases between. The germline V gene has CDR1 SGHAT and CDR2 FQNNGV. CDR3 loop: CASSPGRNTNNEQFF. The CDR3 DNA reads TGTGCCAGCAGTCCGGGACGGAATACTAACAATGAGCAGTTCTTC.

The chain is built from TRBV10-3 and TRBJ1-2; 10 bases agree with TRBD1. The germline V gene encodes CDR1 ENHRY and CDR2 SYGVKD. CDR3 length: 15 amino acids. The trim removed 4 bases at V and 1 base at J, leaving 3 bases unmatched. The DNA of the CDR3 is TGTGCCATCAGTGGGACAGGGGGATTTAACTATGGCTACACCTTC. This codes for CAISGTGGFNYGYTF.

J is TRBJ2-5 and V is TRBV7-3; 7 bases match TRBD2. V gave up 5 bases and J gave up 6 bases; unmatched junction bases: 9. CDR1 SGHTA and CDR2 FQGTGA come from the germline V gene. The CDR3 sequence is 14 residues long. This CDR3 reads CASSPAGRVKTQYF. The CDR3, as DNA: TGTGCCAGCAGCCCCGCGGGGAGGGTAAAGACCCAGTACTTC.

The chain has TRBV2 and TRBJ1-5; maybe TRBD1 (6 bases). Germline V gene data show CDR1 as SNHLY and CDR2 as FYNNEI. The V end lost 8 bases, the J end lost 11 bases, and 16 bases lay between the germline ends. The CDR3 covers 12 residues. The CDR3 sequence: CASGLRGKAQHF. In nucleotides, the CDR3 is TGTGCCAGCGGCCTCAGGGGTAAGGCCCAGCATTTT.

This clonotype has just a few counts. The germline gene is not matched at one end of the junction; a read error may be the cause. V usage is TRBV10-3 and J usage is TRBJ1-1; 8 bases are shared with TRBD1. The CDR3 loop spans 17 amino acids. Germline CDR1 and CDR2: ENHRY and SYGVKD. The CDR3 is CASSSIPGTGSDTEAFF. The DNA for the CDR3 is TGTGCCAGCAGTTCCATACCCGGGACAGGTTCGGACACTGAAGCTTTCTTT.

In this sample, this clonotype turned up many times. The CDR3 nucleotides are TGTGCCAGTACGGACTGGGGAGGGTCTTCGAGCTCTGGGGCCAACGTCCTGACTTTC. It codes for CASTDWGGSSSSGANVLTF. The genes are TRBV19 and TRBJ2-6, with TRBD2 matching 7 bases. The CDR3 spans 19 residues. Germline CDR1 reads LNHDA; CDR2 reads SQIVND (reference sequence). V lost 7 bases, J lost 0 bases, and 15 bases stayed unmatched.

CDR3 residues: CASSYWGDSPLHF. CDR3 sequence (DNA): TGTGCCAGCAGTTACTGGGGCGATTCACCCCTCCACTTT. The gene calls are TRBV6-5 and TRBJ1-6; a weak D match, TRBD1 (5 bases). The CDR3 runs 13 residues. V was shortened by 1 base and J by 8 bases, with 6 bases between the two germline ends. The germline CDR1 and CDR2 sequences are MNHEY and SVGAGI.

This clonotype was counted at least ten times. The chain combines TRBV9 with TRBJ2-2; D might be TRBD2 (6 bases). CDR3 length: 17 amino acids. Germline CDR1 SGDLS, CDR2 YYNGEE. V lost 4 bases and J 2 bases, leaving 18 bases between the germline ends. For the CDR3, the DNA is TGTGCCAGCAGCCACTCCCCGGAGGGACGTAACACCGGGGAGCTGTTTTTT. Its protein is CASSHSPEGRNTGELFF. Drawing the rest from reference TRBV9 and TRBJ2-2, the complete variable domain is DSGVTQTPKHLITATGQRVTLRCSPRSGDLSVYWYQQSLDQGLQFLIQYYNGEERAKGNILERFSAQQFPDLHSELNLSSLELGDSALYFCASSHSPEGRNTGELFFGEGSRLTVL.

This clonotype has ten or more counts. The chain couples TRBV20-1 to TRBJ2-5; TRBD2 agrees at 7 bases. The CDR3 length is 13 residues. J gave up 2 bases and V 2 bases, and 2 bases lay outside the gene matches. From germline, CDR1 is DFQATT and CDR2 SNEGSKA (reference sequence). This CDR3 is CSARRTSQETQYF. CDR3 sequence (DNA): TGCAGTGCTAGACGGACTAGTCAAGAGACCCAGTACTTC.

This clonotype was seen at least ten times. The genes are TRBV10-1 and TRBJ2-7; no clear D. The germline V and J ends were trimmed by 4 bases and 2 bases, with 9 bases remaining between them. Germline loops: CDR1 WNHNN, CDR2 SYGVQD (reference sequence). This CDR3 comprises 13 residues. Here the CDR3 reads CASSAGSTYEQYF. CDR3 DNA sequence: TGCGCCAGCAGTGCGGGCTCGACCTACGAGCAGTACTTC.

The gene calls are TRBV24-1 and TRBJ2-1; 8 nucleotides align to TRBD1. The germline CDR1 and CDR2 sequences are KGHDR and SFDVKD. The CDR3 consists of 13 residues. V shed 4 bases, J shed 5 bases, and the junction held 0 bases outside the gene matches. CDR3 coding DNA: TGTGCCACCAGTGAGACAGGGGACAATGAGCAGTTCTTC. Translating it yields CATSETGDNEQFF.

The chain uses TRBV7-3 and TRBJ1-5, with D maybe TRBD1 (6 bases). The CDR3 runs 14 residues. V dropped 4 bases and J dropped 11 bases, with 18 bases sitting between them. Germline V lookup: CDR1 SGHTA, CDR2 FQGTGA. CDR3 nucleotide sequence: TGTGCCAGCAGCTCAGCGGGGGGGCTCGAGACCCAGCATTTT. This sequence encodes CASSSAGGLETQHF.

The rearrangement links TRBV11-2 to TRBJ1-1; perhaps TRBD1 as D (6 bases). V was pared by 5 bases and J by 6 bases, with 22 bases between. Germline V gene data show CDR1 as SGHAT and CDR2 as FQNNGV. The CDR3 has 16 residues. CDR3: CASSPRSGGGQAEAFF. CDR3 bases: TGTGCCAGCAGCCCCCGGTCCGGGGGGGGACAAGCTGAAGCTTTCTTT.

The rearrangement uses TRBV7-8 and TRBJ2-7; perhaps TRBD2 as D (5 bases). The length of the CDR3 is 14 residues. CDR1 is SGHVS and CDR2 is FQNEAQ in the germline V gene. With 3 bases removed from V and 3 bases from J, the gap between germline ends came to 12 bases. CDR3: CASSFDYENYEQYF. The CDR3 bases are TGTGCCAGCAGCTTTGACTACGAGAACTACGAGCAGTACTTC. The entire variable domain, with the rest obtained from reference TRBV7-8 and TRBJ2-7, is as follows: GAGVSQSPRYKVAKRGQDVALRCDPISGHVSLFWYQQALGQGPEFLTYFQNEAQLDKSGLPSDRFFAERPEGSVSTLKIQRTQQEDSAVYLCASSFDYENYEQYFGPGTRLTVT.